This T cell receptor beta chain is from a study of blood T cell repertoires in COVID-19. Study background: Sites across the United States, Italy and Spain contributed samples from acute and convalescent COVID-19. The analysed material was cDNA or gDNA that came from T cells, B-cell-depleted T cells, or PBMCs.

Per the authors' pipeline: From reference gene primer amplification, estimates of nucleated cell counts were derived. Using immunoSEQ multiplex PCR, the repertoire was profiled, and TCRdb retains in-frame clones only, with some absent. Clone size and the V and J calls come from that table; the DNA yielded D and trimming. This sample has around 38,000 clones, with 89% found just once. The CDR3 covers 14 residues. Germline values: CDR1 SGHTA, CDR2 FQGNSA. The V end was cut by 5 bases, the J end by 6 bases, with 17 bases between. This sequence originates from a human donor in a cohort sampled during active COVID-19. Material: peripheral blood. The V gene is TRBV7-2, the J gene TRBJ2-7; D perhaps matches TRBD2 (6 bases). DNA for the CDR3: TGTGCCAGCAGCGTGCGGGGCTTTGGAGGCGAGCAGTACTTC. This codes for CASSVRGFGGEQYF.